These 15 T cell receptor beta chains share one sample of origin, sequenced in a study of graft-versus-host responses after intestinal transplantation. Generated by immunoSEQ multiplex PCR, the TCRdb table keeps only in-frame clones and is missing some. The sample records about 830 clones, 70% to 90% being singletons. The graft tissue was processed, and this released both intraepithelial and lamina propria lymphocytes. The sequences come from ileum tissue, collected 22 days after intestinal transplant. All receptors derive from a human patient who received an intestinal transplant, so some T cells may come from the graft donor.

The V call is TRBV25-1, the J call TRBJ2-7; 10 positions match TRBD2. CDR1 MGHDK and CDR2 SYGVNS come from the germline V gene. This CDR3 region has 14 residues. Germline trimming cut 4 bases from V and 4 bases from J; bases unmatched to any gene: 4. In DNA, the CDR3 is TGTGCCAGCAGTGGACTAGCGGGTAATTACGAGCAGTACTTC. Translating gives CASSGLAGNYEQYF.

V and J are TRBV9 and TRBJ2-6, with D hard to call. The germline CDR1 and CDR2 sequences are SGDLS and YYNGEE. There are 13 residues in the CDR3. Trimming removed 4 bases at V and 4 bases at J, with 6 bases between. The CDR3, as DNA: TGTGCCAGCAGCACCGGGGGGGCCAACGTCCTGACTTTC. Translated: CASSTGGANVLTF.

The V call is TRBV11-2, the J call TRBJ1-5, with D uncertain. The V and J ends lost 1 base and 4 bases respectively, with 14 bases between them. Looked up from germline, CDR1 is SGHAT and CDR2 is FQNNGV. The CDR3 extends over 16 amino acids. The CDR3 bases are TGTGCCAGCAGCTTAGCCAGGCGTTCCCCTAATCAGCCCCAGCATTTT. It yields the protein CASSLARRSPNQPQHF.

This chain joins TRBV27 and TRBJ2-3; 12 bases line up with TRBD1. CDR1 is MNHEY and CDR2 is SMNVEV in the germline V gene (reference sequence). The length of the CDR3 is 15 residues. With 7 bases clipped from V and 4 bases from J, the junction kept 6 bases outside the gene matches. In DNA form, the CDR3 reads TGTGCCAGCACTGCCGGGACAGGGGGCGCAGATACGCAGTATTTT. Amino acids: CASTAGTGGADTQYF.

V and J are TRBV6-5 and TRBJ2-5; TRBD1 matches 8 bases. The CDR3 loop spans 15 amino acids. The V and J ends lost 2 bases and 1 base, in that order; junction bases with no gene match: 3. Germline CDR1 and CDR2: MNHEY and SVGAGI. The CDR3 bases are TGTGCCAGCAGTTACGAGGGACAGGCCCAAGAGACCCAGTACTTC. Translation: CASSYEGQAQETQYF.

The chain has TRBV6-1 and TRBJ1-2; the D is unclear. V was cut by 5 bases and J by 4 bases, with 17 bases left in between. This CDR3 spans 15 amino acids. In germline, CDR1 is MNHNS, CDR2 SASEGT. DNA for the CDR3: TGTGCCAGCAGTTCGCCCAAAACAGCTTTCTATGGCTACACCTTC. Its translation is CASSSPKTAFYGYTF.

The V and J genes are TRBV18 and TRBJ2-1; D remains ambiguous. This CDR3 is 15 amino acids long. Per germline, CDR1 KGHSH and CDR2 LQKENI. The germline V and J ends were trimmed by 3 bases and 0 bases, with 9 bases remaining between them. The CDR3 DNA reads TGTGCCAGCTCACCCCTTGATTACTCCTACAATGAGCAGTTCTTC. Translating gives CASSPLDYSYNEQFF.

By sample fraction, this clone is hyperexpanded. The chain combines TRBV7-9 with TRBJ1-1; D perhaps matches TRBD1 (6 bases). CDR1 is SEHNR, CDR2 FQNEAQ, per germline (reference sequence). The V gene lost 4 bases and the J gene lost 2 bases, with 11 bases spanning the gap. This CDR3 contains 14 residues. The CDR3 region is CASSSWTENTEAFF. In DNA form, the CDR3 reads TGTGCCAGCAGCTCCTGGACAGAAAACACTGAAGCTTTCTTT.

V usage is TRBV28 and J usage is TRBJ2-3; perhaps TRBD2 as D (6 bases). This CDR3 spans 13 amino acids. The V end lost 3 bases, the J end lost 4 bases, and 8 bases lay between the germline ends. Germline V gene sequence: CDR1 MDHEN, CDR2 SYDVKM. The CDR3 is CASSFSGADTQYF. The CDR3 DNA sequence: TGTGCCAGCAGTTTCTCGGGAGCAGATACGCAGTATTTT.

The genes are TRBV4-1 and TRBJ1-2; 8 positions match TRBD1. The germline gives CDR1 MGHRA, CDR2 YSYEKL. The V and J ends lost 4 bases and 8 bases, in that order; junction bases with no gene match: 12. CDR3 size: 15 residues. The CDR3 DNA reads TGCGCCAGCAGCCGGCCCAAACAGGGGGTGGGGGGCTACACCTTC. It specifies CASSRPKQGVGGYTF.

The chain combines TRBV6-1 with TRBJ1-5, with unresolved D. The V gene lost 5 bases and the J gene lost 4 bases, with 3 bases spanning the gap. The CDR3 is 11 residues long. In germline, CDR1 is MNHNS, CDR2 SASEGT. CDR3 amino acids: CASSLNQPQHF. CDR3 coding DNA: TGTGCCAGCAGTCTGAATCAGCCCCAGCATTTT.

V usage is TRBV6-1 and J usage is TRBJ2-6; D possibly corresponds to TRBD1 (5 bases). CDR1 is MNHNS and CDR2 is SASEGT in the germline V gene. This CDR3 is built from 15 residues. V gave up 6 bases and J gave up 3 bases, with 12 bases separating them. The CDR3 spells CASSQGKVGANVLTF. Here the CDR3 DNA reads TGTGCCAGCAGCCAGGGAAAGGTTGGGGCCAACGTCCTGACTTTC.

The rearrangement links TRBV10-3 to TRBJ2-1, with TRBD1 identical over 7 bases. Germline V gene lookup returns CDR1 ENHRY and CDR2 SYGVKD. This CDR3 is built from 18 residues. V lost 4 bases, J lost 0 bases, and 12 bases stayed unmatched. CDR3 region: CAISAHRGSGYSYNEQFF. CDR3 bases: TGTGCCATCAGTGCGCACAGGGGAAGCGGATACTCCTACAATGAGCAGTTCTTC.

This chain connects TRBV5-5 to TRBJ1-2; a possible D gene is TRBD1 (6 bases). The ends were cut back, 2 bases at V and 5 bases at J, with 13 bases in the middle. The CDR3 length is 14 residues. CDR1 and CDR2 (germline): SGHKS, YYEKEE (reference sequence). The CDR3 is CASSFLQGKYGYTF. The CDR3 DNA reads TGTGCCAGCAGCTTTCTACAGGGAAAGTATGGCTACACCTTC.

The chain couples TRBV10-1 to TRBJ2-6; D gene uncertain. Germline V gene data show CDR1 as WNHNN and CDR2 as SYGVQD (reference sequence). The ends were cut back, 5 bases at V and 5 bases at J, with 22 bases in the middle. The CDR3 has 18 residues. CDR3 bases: TGCGCCAGCAGTCTGTTCCCAATCGCACAAAGTCGGGCCAACGTCCTGACTTTC. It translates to CASSLFPIAQSRANVLTF.